Below, one T cell receptor (beta chain) is given with its context. The antigen it recognizes is unknown. Note that gene names and germline sequences for this receptor are mouse ones. With the read ending 1 residue before the CDR3 end, the germline J gene is used to fill in that end. Library method: the immunoSEQ multiplex PCR assay. Adaptive Biotechnologies performed TCRbeta CDR3 sequencing at survey depth and reported CDR3 sequences, V/J genes, productive frequency, and template counts. Amplification of TCR beta CDR3 regions started from genomic DNA instead of RNA. Under the source paper's analysis protocol: Pairwise repertoire overlap between tissues was quantified with Jensen-Shannon divergence, where 1 means complete divergence and 0 identical. Tissues were grouped by single-linkage agglomerative hierarchical clustering of pairwise JSD values, and the clustering results were shown as dendrograms. All patient samples were analyzed with GLIPH2 using simulation_depth 1000, kmer_min_depth 3 and cdr3_length_cutoff 8, and only groups containing more than two unique CDR3s were kept. In a standardized tissue-overlap score, Jaccard GLIPH-group overlap across patients was extrapolated to a standard repertoire size of 1000 clones. To look at how diversity was associated with clinical or experimental variables, linear mixed-effect models were used, with tissue treated as a fixed effect and individual treated as a random effect. TCRdb mirrors the immuneACCESS table, restricted to in-frame sequences. Some clones are absent from its copies; in checked studies, under half trace to an unresolved V gene, and the reason for the others is unknown. That table is the source of V, J and clone size, and D and trimming were worked out from the DNA. The table for this sample lists 3,500 to 4,500 clones; more than 45% of them were counted only once. About 15% of the sample is held by the ten biggest clonotypes.

Inclusive of the bounding cysteine and phenylalanine, the CDR3 is 13 residues long. The DNA covers only part of the CDR3, 36 bases in frame from base 1. Looking up the germline V gene yields CDR1 KGHTA and CDR2 FQNQQP. This specimen belongs to a study of tissue T cells after allogeneic stem cell transplantation (dated by TCRdb to between 2021 and 2024). Looking at the study overall: TCR beta repertoires were profiled across many tissues obtained from research autopsies of patients with and without GVHD, as well as in mouse models of GVHD. The human part of the study was a prospective observational study with no blinding and no randomization.

In the paper's terms, the time point label means: mouse harvest day 14 after allogeneic transplant. Mouse grafts consisting of 10^7 T-cell-depleted bone marrow cells combined with 10^6 splenic CD5+ T cells were administered by tail vein injection. To model GVHD in mice, a major MHC-mismatch B6 (H2b) into BALB/c (H2d) model was used, and tissues were profiled at day 7 or 14. Mouse tissues and retro-orbital blood were harvested on day 7 or 14 post-transplant using separate sterile tools per animal; livers were flushed beforehand. Before genomic DNA isolation with the DNeasy Blood & Tissue Kit, mouse tissues were minced with razor blades in buffered saline. The investigation overall reported the following: The patient cohort was small and clinically heterogeneous, and sampling depth was acknowledged as a limitation. Blood and spleen T cells captured only a limited portion of the TCR repertoire detected in tissues, in both patients and mice. Only a few T cell clones appeared in more than one patient, yet motif-based clustering showed tissue-specific repertoire signatures that were shared between patients. Which tissue TCRs were alloreactive or antigen-specific was not determined in the study, and some clones might have been persisting host cells. Within patients, how anatomically similar the tissues were was a key factor in shaping TCR repertoire composition, regardless of disease or transplant status.

This receptor chain uses TRBV23 and TRBJ2-4; the listed D gene, TRBD2, was not tested against the DNA. The specimen sequenced was lymph node tissue. This TCR came from a female BALB/c mouse given C57BL/6 T cells with graft-versus-host disease after an allogeneic hematopoietic cell transplant. For the CDR3, the sequence is CSSSGGSQNTLYF. Incomplete CDR3 DNA: TGCTCCAGCAGTGGGGGGAGTCAAAACACCTTGTAC.